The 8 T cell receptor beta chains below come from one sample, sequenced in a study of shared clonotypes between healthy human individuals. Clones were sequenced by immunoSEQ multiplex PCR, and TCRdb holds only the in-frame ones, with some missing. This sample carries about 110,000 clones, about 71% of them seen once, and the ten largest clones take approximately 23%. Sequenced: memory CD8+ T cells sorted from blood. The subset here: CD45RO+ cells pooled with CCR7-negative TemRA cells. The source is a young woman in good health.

CDR3 loop: CASSSVSAGLAGDGFEQYF. CDR3 DNA sequence: TGTGCCAGCAGTTCCGTCAGTGCCGGACTAGCGGGAGATGGTTTCGAGCAGTACTTC. V usage is TRBV28 and J usage is TRBJ2-7; 13 positions agree with TRBD2. The germline CDR1 and CDR2 sequences are MDHEN and SYDVKM. The V gene end was trimmed by 4 bases and the J gene end by 6 bases; junction bases not matched to a gene: 18. The CDR3 loop spans 19 amino acids. The entire variable domain, with the rest obtained from reference TRBV28 and TRBJ2-7, is as follows: DVKVTQSSRYLVKRTGEKVFLECVQDMDHENMFWYRQDPGLGLRLIYFSYDVKMKEKGDIPEGYSVSREKKERFSLILESASTNQTSMYLCASSSVSAGLAGDGFEQYFGPGTRLTVT.

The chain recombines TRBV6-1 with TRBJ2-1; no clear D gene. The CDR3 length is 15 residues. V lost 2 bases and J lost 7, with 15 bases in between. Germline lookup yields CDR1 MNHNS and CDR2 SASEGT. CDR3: CASSETPEPGNEQFF. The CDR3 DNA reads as TGTGCCAGCAGTGAAACTCCAGAGCCTGGGAATGAGCAGTTCTTC.

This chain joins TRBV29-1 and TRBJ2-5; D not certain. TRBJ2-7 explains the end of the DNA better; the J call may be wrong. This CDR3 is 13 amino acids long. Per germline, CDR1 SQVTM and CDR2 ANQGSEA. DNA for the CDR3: TGCAGCGTTGAAGACGCCGAGGCCTACGAGCAGTACTTC. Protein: CSVEDAEAYEQYF.

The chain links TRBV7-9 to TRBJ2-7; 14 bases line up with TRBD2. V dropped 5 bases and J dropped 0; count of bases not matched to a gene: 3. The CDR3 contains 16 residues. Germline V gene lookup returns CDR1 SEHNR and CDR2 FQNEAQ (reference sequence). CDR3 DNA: TGTGCCAGCAGCCCGGGACTAGCGGGGGTCTCCTACGAGCAGTACTTC. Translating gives CASSPGLAGVSYEQYF.

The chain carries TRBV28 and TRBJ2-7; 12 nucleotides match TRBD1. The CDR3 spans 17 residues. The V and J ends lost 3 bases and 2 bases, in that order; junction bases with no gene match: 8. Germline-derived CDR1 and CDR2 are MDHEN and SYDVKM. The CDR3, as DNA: TGTGCCAGCAGTTTGGGTCTGGGGACAGGGGGCCCCTACGAGCAGTACTTC. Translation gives CASSLGLGTGGPYEQYF. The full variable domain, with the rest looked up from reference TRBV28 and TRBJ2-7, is DVKVTQSSRYLVKRTGEKVFLECVQDMDHENMFWYRQDPGLGLRLIYFSYDVKMKEKGDIPEGYSVSREKKERFSLILESASTNQTSMYLCASSLGLGTGGPYEQYFGPGTRLTVT.

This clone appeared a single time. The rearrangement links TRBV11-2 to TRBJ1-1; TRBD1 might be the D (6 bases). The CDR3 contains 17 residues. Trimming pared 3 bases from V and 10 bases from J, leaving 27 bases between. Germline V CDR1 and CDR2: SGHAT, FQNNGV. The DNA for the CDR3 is TGTGCCAGCAGCTTCCTCCCGATGGGGGCAGGGGCAAGGGGAGCTTTCTTT. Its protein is CASSFLPMGAGARGAFF.

This CDR3 is CASSQDLVGGYEQYF. In DNA, the CDR3 is TGTGCCAGCAGCCAAGATTTAGTAGGAGGCTACGAGCAGTACTTC. The gene calls are TRBV4-2 and TRBJ2-7; possible D gene TRBD2, 5 bases. The ends were cut back, 0 bases at V and 3 bases at J, with 12 bases in the middle. This CDR3 spans 15 amino acids. Germline CDR1 LGHNA, CDR2 YNFKEQ.

The CDR3 bases are TGTGCCAGCAGCCAGACAGTTCAAGAGACCCAGTACTTC. Its translation: CASSQTVQETQYF. The chain recombines TRBV14 with TRBJ2-5, with D possibly TRBD1 on 5 matching bases. Germline CDR1 is SGHDN and CDR2 is FVKESK. The length of the CDR3 is 13 residues. V lost 3 bases to trimming and J lost 2 bases, with 7 bases between them.